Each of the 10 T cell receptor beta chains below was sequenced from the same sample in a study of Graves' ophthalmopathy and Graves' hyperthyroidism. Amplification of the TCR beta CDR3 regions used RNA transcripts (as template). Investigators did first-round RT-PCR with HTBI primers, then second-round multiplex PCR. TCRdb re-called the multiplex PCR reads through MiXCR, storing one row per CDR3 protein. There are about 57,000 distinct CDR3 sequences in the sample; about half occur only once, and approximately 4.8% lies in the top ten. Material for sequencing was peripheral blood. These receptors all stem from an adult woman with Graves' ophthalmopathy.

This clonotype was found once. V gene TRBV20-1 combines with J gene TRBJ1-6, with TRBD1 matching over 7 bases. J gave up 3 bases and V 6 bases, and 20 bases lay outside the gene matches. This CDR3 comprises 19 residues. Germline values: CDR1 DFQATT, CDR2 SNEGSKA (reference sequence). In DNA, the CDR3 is TGCAGTGCCCCAGGGGGTGAGGGGGCCTCAGACAGCTATAATTCACCCCTCCACTTT. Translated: CSAPGGEGASDSYNSPLHF.

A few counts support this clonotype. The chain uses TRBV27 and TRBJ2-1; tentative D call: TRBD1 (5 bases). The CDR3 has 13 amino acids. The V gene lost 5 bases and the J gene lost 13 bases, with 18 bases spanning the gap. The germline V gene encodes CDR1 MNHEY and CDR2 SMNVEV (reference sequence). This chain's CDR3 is CASSLRQPLEQFF. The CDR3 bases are TGTGCCAGCAGTCTGAGACAGCCACTTGAACAGTTCTTC.

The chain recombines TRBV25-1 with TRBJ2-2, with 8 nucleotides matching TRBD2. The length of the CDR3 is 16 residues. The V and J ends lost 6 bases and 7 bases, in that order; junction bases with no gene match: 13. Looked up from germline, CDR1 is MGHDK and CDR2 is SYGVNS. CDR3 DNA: TGTGCCAGCAGGACCTTAGCGGGGAGGCCAGACGGGGAGCTGTTTTTT. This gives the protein CASRTLAGRPDGELFF.

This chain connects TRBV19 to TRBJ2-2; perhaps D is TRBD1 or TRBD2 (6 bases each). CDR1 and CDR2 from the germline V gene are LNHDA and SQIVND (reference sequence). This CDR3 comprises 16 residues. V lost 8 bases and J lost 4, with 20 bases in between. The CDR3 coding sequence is TGTGCCAGTCTGGGGGCCGGGGGCTCTTCCACCGGGGAGCTGTTTTTT. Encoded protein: CASLGAGGSSTGELFF.

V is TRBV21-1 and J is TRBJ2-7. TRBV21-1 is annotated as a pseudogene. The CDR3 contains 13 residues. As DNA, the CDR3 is TGTGCCAGCAGCAAAGGACTTCACTACGAGCAGTACTTC. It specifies CASSKGLHYEQYF.

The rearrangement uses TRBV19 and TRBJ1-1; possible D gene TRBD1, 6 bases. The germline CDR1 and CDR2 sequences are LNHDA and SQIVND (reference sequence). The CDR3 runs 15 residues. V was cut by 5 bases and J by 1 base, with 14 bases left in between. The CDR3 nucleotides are TGTGCCAGTAGTGTCGCAGGGGCATCGAACACTGAAGCTTTCTTT. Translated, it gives CASSVAGASNTEAFF.

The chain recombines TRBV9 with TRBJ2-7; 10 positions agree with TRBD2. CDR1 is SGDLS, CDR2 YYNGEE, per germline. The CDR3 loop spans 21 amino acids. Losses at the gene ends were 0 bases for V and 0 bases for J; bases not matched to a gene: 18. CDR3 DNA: TGTGCCAGCAGCGTAGGGTTGCCTAGCGGGGGTGCACCTCCGTGCTCCTACGAGCAGTACTTC. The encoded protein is CASSVGLPSGGAPPCSYEQYF.

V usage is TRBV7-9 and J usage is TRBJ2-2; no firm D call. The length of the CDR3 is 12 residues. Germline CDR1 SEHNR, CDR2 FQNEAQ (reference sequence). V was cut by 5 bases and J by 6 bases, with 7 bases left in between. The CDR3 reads CASSPGSGELFF. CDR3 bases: TGTGCCAGCAGCCCTGGGTCCGGGGAGCTGTTTTTT.

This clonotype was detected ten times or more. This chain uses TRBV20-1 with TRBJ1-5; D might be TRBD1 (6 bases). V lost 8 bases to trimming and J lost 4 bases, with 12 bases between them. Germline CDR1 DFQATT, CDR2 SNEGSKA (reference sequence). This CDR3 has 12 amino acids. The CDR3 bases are TGCAGTCCGGGGGGGCCAAATCAGCCCCAGCATTTT. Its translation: CSPGGPNQPQHF.

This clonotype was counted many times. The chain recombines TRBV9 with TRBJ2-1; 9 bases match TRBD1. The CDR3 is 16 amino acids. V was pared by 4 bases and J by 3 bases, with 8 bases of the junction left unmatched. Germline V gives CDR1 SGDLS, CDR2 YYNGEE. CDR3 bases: TGTGCCAGCAGCCAAAAACAGGGGGCATTCTACAATGAGCAGTTCTTC. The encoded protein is CASSQKQGAFYNEQFF. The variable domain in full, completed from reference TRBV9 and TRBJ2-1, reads DSGVTQTPKHLITATGQRVTLRCSPRSGDLSVYWYQQSLDQGLQFLIQYYNGEERAKGNILERFSAQQFPDLHSELNLSSLELGDSALYFCASSQKQGAFYNEQFFGPGTRLTVL.